This T cell receptor (beta chain) stems from a study of response to subunit inactivated influenza vaccine. Study outcomes and limitations: There was a suggestion from the authors that each seasonal influenza vaccination recruits few new T cells.

This clonotype was recorded a few times. Its antigen is unknown. TCRdb re-analysed the RT-PCR reads in MiXCR, keeping a single row per CDR3 protein. The table has a few hundred thousand distinct CDR3 sequences, 22% seen once. CDR1 and CDR2 from the germline V gene are LGHNA and YNFKEQ. V was shortened by 0 bases and J by 3 bases, with 11 bases between the two germline ends. The CDR3 sequence is 16 residues long. The source is a man aged 50 to 69 who received an inactivated influenza vaccine. Material: PBMCs from blood, obtained about 19 months after vaccination. V gene TRBV4-2 combines with J gene TRBJ1-4, with a weak D call TRBD1 (5 bases). This CDR3 reads CASSQDAWGANEKLFF. DNA of the CDR3: TGTGCCAGCAGCCAAGATGCTTGGGGGGCTAATGAAAAACTGTTTTTT.